This entry features one T cell receptor beta chain sequence. Its antigen is not identified. V lost 0 bases, J lost 2 bases, and 4 bases stayed unmatched. The germline V gene encodes CDR1 DFQATT and CDR2 SNEGSKA (reference sequence). The CDR3 contains 15 residues. The record originates from a study of T-cell memory formation after mild COVID-19. Study-level findings and limits: Balance between CD4 and CD8 was seen in clones contracting day 15 to 85, and a CD4+ lean was seen in later expanders. Memory cells collected pre-infection included some clones that later responded, suggesting cross-reactive memory joined.

cDNA libraries for TCR alpha and TCR beta, carrying sample barcodes and UMIs, came from 5'RACE with constant-segment primers. TCRdb reprocessed the 5' RACE reads via MiXCR and lists one record per CDR3 protein. The sample holds approximately 400,000 distinct CDR3 sequences, approximately 18% seen once. Sequencing input: PBMCs or a T cell subset sorted from them (not recorded which). The clonotype originates from a man aged 18 to 35 who had mild COVID-19 (a few samples of this study predate the infection). Cell type and time point are not known. This chain joins TRBV20-1 and TRBJ2-7, with TRBD1 matching 10 bases. The CDR3 region is CSARDPGQGAYEQYF. DNA for the CDR3: TGCAGTGCTAGAGATCCAGGACAGGGGGCCTACGAGCAGTACTTC.